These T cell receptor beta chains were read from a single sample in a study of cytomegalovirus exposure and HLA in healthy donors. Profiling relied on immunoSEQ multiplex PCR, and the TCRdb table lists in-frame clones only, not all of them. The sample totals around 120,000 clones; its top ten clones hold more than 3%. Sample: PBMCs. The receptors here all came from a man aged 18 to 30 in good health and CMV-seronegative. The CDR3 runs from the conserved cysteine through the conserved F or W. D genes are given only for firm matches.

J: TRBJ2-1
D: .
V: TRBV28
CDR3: CASRLREAEISYNEQFF
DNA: TGTGCCAGCAGACTAAGGGAAGCGGAGATATCCTACAATGAGCAGTTCTTC

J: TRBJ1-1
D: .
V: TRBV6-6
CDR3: CASSYSQEAFF
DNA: TGTGCCAGCAGTTACTCGCAGGAAGCTTTCTTT

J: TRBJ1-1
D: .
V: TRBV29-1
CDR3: CSVGEGNTEAFF
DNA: TGCAGCGTTGGTGAGGGGAACACTGAAGCTTTCTTT

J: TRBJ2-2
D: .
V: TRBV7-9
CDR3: CASSARMNTGELFF
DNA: TGTGCCAGCAGCGCGAGAATGAACACCGGGGAGCTGTTTTTT

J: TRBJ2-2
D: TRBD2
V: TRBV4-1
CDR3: CASSRGAPGLAGGLPTGELFF
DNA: TGCGCCAGCAGCCGAGGAGCTCCGGGACTAGCGGGGGGGCTTCCCACCGGGGAGCTGTTTTTT

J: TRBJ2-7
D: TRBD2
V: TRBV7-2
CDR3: CASSPLSGSYEQYF
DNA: TGTGCCAGCAGCCCCCTCAGCGGGAGCTACGAGCAGTACTTC

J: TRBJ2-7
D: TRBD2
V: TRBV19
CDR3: CASSITSGGSYEQYF
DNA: TGTGCCAGTAGTATAACTAGCGGGGGATCCTACGAGCAGTACTTC

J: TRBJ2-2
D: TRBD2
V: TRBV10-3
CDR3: CAISSGLAGLHGELFF
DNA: TGTGCCATCAGTTCTGGACTAGCGGGGCTCCACGGGGAGCTGTTTTTT

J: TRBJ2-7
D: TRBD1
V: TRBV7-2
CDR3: CASTITGGSYEQYF
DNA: TGTGCCAGCACCATTACAGGGGGGTCCTACGAGCAGTACTTC

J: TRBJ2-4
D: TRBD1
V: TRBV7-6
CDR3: CASSSGTGRTIQYF
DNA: TGTGCCAGCAGCTCCGGGACAGGGAGGACCATTCAGTACTTC

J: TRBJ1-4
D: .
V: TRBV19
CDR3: CASNPAAYPTKLFF
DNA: TGTGCCAGTAACCCCGCGGCATATCCTACAAAACTGTTTTTT

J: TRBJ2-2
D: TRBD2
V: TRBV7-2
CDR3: CASRQGLAGAHTGELFF
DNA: TGTGCCAGCAGACAAGGACTAGCGGGGGCCCACACCGGGGAGCTGTTTTTT

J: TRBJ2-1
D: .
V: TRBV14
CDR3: CASSQLILVDSYNEQFF
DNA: TGTGCCAGCAGCCAGCTCATTTTGGTAGATTCCTACAATGAGCAGTTCTTC

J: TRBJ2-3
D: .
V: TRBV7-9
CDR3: CASSLVGASTDTQYF
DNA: TGTGCCAGCAGCTTAGTGGGGGCTAGCACAGATACGCAGTATTTT

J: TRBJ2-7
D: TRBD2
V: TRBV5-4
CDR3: CASSPAGGGYEQYF
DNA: TGTGCCAGCAGCCCGGCTGGGGGGGGCTACGAGCAGTACTTC

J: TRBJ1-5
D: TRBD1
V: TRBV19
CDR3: CASSDRVNQPQHF
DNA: TGTGCCAGTAGTGACAGGGTCAATCAGCCCCAGCATTTT

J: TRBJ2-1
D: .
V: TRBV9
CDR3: CASGGRQPQQFF
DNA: TGTGCCAGCGGGGGGAGACAGCCGCAACAGTTCTTC

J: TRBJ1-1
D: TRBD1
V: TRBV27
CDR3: CASSFGQGVEAFF
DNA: TGTGCCAGCAGTTTTGGCCAGGGGGTGGAAGCTTTCTTT

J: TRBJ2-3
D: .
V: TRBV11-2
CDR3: CASSLDTRPGGGATQYF
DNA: TGTGCCAGCAGCTTAGATACCCGCCCCGGGGGTGGGGCTACGCAGTATTTT

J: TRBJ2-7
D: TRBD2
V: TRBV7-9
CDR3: CASSYQREDEQYF
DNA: TGTGCCAGCAGCTACCAGCGGGAGGACGAGCAGTACTTC